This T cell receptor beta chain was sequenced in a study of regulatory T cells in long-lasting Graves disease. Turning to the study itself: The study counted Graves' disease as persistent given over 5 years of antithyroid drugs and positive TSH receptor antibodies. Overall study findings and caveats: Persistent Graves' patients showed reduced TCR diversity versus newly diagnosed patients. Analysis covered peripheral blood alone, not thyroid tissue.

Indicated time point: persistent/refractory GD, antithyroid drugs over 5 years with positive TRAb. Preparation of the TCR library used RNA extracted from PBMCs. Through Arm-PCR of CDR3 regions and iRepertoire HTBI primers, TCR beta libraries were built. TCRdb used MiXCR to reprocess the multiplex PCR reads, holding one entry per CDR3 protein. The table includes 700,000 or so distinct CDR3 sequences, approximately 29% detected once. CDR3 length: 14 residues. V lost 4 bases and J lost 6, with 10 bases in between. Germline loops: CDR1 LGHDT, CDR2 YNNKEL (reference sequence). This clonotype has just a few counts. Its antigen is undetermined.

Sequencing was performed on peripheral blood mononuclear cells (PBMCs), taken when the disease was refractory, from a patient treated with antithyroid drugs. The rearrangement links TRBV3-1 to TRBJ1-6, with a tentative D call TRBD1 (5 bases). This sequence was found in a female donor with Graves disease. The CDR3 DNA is TGTGCCAGCAGCCTCAGGGAGGTTAATTCACCCCTCCACTTT. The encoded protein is CASSLREVNSPLHF.